The clone carrying this T cell receptor (beta chain) came up many times. Its antigen remains unidentified. The data stem from a study of T cell repertoires in cytomegalovirus infection. TCRdb re-called the reads with MiXCR, one entry per CDR3 protein. Among some 300,000 distinct CDR3 sequences listed, about a sixth were seen once. Study-wide results and limits: The ex vivo response showed dominance by HLA-C-restricted CMV-specific TCR beta clonotypes.

This receptor was identified in a human donor in good health (CMV status not recorded). Some clones in this sample may be carry-over from other donors' samples. The sequenced sample was PBMCs.

CDR3 region: CASSLGSTAKIEKLFF. The CDR3, as DNA: TGTGCCAGCAGCTTAGGATCGACAGCCAAAATTGAAAAACTGTTTTTT. The rearrangement joins TRBV7-2 to TRBJ1-4, with D maybe TRBD1 (5 bases). CDR3 length: 16 amino acids. The V gene's germline CDR1 is SGHTA and CDR2 FQGNSA. With 1 base removed from V and 7 bases from J, the gap between germline ends came to 16 bases.